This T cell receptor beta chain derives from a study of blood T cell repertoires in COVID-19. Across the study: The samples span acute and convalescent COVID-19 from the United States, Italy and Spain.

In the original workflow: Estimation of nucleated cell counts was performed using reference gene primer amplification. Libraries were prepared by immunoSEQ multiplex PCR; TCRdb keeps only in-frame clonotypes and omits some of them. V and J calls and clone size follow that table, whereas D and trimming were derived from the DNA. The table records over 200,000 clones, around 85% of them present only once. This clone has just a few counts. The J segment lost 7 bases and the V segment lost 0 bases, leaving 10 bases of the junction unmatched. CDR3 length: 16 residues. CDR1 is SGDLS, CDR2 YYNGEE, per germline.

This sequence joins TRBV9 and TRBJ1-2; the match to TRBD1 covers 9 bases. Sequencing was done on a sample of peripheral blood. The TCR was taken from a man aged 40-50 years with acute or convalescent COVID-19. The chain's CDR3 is CASSVDHTGGAGGYTF. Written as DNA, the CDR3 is TGTGCCAGCAGCGTAGATCACACAGGGGGCGCGGGTGGCTACACCTTC. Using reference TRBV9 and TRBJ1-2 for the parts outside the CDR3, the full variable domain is DSGVTQTPKHLITATGQRVTLRCSPRSGDLSVYWYQQSLDQGLQFLIQYYNGEERAKGNILERFSAQQFPDLHSELNLSSLELGDSALYFCASSVDHTGGAGGYTFGSGTRLTVV.